This T cell receptor beta chain came from a study of cytomegalovirus exposure and HLA in healthy donors. V lost 2 bases to trimming and J lost 6 bases; unmatched junction nucleotides: 9. Germline V gives CDR1 SGHNT, CDR2 YYREEE (reference sequence). The CDR3 contains 15 residues. The study ran its PCR with 60 Vbeta and 13 Jbeta primers. Produced via immunoSEQ multiplex PCR; TCRdb's table is partial and in-frame only. The sample has around 120,000 clones, 60% to 75% seen once. General observations from the study: Segments of the TCR beta V type were, in most cases, productive about 90% or about 30% of the time in an earlier analysis.

This clone was counted a few times. Its cognate antigen is unknown. This clonotype originated in a man aged 35 to 55 in good health and CMV-seropositive. The gene calls are TRBV5-4 and TRBJ2-7, with 9 bases identical to TRBD2. Material: PBMCs. The CDR3 spells CASSFPLAGQSEQYF. The CDR3 DNA reads as TGTGCCAGCAGCTTCCCGCTAGCGGGACAATCCGAGCAGTACTTC.